This T cell receptor (beta chain) originates from a study of cytomegalovirus exposure and HLA in healthy donors. Some clones are missing from TCRdb's copy, which holds only in-frame ones; the method was immunoSEQ multiplex PCR. The table records around 250,000 clones, less than 95% of them present only once. While the first cohort had about 610 subjects, the donors belonged to the separate validation cohort of about 130 subjects. The sequencing input was PBMCs. The receptor was derived from a woman aged 30 to 39 in good health and CMV-seronegative.

For the CDR3, the DNA is TGTGCCAGCAGCGGCCGGCTCTCCTACGAGCAGTACTTC. It specifies CASSGRLSYEQYF. This chain connects TRBV7-2 to TRBJ2-7; D call uncertain. Germline values: CDR1 SGHTA, CDR2 FQGNSA. CDR3 length: 13 amino acids. V was shortened by 5 bases and J by 0 bases, with 8 bases between the two germline ends.